This is a list of T cell receptor beta chains from one sample in a study of OX40 agonist ivuxolimab in advanced cancers. Profiled with immunoSEQ multiplex PCR; TCRdb holds only in-frame clones, not every one. The top ten hold about 0.32% of the sample, which has approximately 77,000 clones, 90% to 95% seen once. The sample was CD4+ or CD8+ T cells sorted from blood, taken in a trial of the OX40 agonist ivuxolimab. These receptors originate from an adult with an advanced solid tumor such as melanoma, head and neck, liver or kidney cancer. Each CDR3 is given with its conserved first and last residue. Each record gives: V gene, CDR3 protein.

>TRBV7-2
CASSVLSETQYF
>TRBV28
CASSSPGGYYGYTF
>TRBV27
CASRPLERSYEQYF
>TRBV5-1
CASSTGRGDQPQHF
>TRBV6-5
CASKERHPTDTQYF
>TRBV5-7
CASSRQVIYEQYF
>TRBV9
CASSPGQQETQYF
>TRBV7-2
CASSLSGGSTDTQYF
>TRBV5-5
CASSPGVGELFF
>TRBV5-1
CASSPFRTVNTEAFF
>TRBV5-1
CASSTGQSYEQYF
>TRBV7-7
CASSLRPSGQSSGETQYF
>TRBV4-3
CASSQELAGRRENTDTQYF
>TRBV7-2
CASSWTGANTDTQYF
>TRBV28
CASAGTGGVGATDTQYF
>TRBV30
CAWRTVNYGYTF
>TRBV5-1
CASSLGASGSLGDTQYF
>TRBV10-3
CATRDKMNTEAFF
>TRBV7-2
CASSLAGTGNSYEQYF
>TRBV19
CASTSLLSGYTF
>TRBV21-1
CASSKGKDYGYTF
>TRBV4-3
CASSQAPGQNSPLHF
>TRBV10-3
CAISKQGASTEAFF
>TRBV5-8
CASSSKDRVPTDTQYF